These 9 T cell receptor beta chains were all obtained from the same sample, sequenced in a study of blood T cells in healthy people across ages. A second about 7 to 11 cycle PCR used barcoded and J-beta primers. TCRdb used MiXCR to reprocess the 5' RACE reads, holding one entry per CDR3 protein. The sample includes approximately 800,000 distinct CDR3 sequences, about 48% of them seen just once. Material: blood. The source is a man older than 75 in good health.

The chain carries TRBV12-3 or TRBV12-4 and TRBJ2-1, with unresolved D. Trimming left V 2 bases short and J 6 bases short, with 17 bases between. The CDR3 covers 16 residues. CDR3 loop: CASSLRASTKPNEQFF. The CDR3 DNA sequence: TGTGCCAGCAGTTTAAGGGCTAGTACTAAACCCAATGAGCAGTTCTTC.

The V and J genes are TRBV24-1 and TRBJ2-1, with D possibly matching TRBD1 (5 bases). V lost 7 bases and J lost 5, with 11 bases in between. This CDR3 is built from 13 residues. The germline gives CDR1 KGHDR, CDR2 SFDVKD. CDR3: CATRDTLNNEQFF. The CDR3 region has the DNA TGTGCCACCAGGGACACCCTGAACAATGAGCAGTTCTTC.

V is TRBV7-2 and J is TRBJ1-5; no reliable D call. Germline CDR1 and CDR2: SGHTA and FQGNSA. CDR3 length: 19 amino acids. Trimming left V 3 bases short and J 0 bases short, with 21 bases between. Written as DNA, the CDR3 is TGTGCCAGCAGCTTCCGAGGGCCGGGAGACCCTTTTAGCAATCAGCCCCAGCATTTT. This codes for CASSFRGPGDPFSNQPQHF.

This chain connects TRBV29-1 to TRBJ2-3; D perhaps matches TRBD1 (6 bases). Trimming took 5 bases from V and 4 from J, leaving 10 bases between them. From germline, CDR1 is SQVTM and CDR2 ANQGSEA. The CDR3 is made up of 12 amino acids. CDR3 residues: CSVLQGSDTQYF. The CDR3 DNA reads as TGCAGCGTTCTCCAGGGGTCAGATACGCAGTATTTT.

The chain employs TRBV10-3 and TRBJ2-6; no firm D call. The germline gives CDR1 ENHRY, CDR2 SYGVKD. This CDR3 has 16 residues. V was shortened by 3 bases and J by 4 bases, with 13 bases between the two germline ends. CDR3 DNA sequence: TGTGCCATCAGTGATTCAGCAGGAGACGGGGCCAACGTCCTGACTTTC. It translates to CAISDSAGDGANVLTF.

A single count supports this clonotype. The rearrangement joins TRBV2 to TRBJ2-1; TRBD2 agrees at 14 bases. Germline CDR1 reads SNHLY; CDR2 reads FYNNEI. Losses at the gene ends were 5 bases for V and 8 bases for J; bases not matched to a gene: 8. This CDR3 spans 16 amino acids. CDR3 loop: CASSPLGLAGVDEQFF. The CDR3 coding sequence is TGTGCCAGCAGTCCTCTGGGACTAGCGGGAGTGGATGAGCAGTTCTTC.

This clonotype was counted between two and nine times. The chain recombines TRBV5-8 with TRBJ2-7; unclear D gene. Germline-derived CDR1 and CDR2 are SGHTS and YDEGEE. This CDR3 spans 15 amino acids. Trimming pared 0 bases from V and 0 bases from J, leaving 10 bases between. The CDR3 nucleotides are TGTGCCAGCAGCTTGGCGGGCAGCGCCTCCTACGAGCAGTACTTC. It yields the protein CASSLAGSASYEQYF.

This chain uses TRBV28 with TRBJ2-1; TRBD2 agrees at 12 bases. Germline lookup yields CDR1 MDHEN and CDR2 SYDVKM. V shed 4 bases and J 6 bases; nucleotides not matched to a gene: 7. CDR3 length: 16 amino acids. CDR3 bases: TGTGCCAGCAGTTCTCTCGGACTAGCGGGGTTCAATGAGCAGTTCTTC. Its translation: CASSSLGLAGFNEQFF.

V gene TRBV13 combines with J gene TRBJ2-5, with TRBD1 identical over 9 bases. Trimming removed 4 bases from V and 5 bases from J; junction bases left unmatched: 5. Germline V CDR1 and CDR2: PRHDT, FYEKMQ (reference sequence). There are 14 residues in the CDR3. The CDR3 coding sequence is TGTGCCAGCAGCTCCCAACAGGGGGCTGAGACCCAGTACTTC. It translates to CASSSQQGAETQYF.